The source of this TCR beta chain is a study of a mutant IDH1 vaccine in newly diagnosed glioma. The assay was immunoSEQ multiplex PCR, and TCRdb's table has in-frame clones only and misses some. The data show some 51,000 clones, around 80% seen once. Trimming removed 4 bases at V and 4 bases at J, with 12 bases between. From germline, CDR1 is SGHRS and CDR2 YFSETQ. The CDR3 runs 13 residues. Time point noted: baseline, week 1 (first vaccination visit). Treatment denoted: pre-vaccination baseline after standard-of-care therapy. The rearrangement uses TRBV5-1 and TRBJ2-7; TRBD1 might be the D (5 bases). Material: PBMCs, obtained from a glioma patient treated with radiotherapy, temozolomide or both. The TCR comes from a woman between 35 and 50 years old with glioma. CDR3 region: CASSADRKYEQYF. Written as DNA, the CDR3 is TGCGCCAGCAGCGCCGACAGAAAATACGAGCAGTACTTC.